This TCR beta chain was found in a study of STAT5B mutations in CD4+ large granular lymphocyte leukemia. Study-wide points: Main leukemic clonotypes were patient-specific, but more than 20% appeared at low frequency elsewhere. Compared with healthy controls (2/35), patient top clones favored TRBV06 (8/27).

The trim removed 1 base at V and 5 bases at J, leaving 12 bases unmatched. The CDR3 extends over 17 amino acids. Germline CDR1 LNHDA, CDR2 SQIVND (reference sequence). The assay was run at survey level. The method was immunoSEQ multiplex PCR; TCRdb's version includes in-frame clones alone and lacks a portion of them. This table has roughly 3,500 clones, 85% appearing once. Worth noting for this clone: Its target is unknown.

The rearrangement links TRBV19 to TRBJ1-1, with 8 positions matching TRBD1. Input material: CD4+ T cells from blood buffy coats. The clonotype was recovered from a human donor in good health. Here the CDR3 reads CASSIGDWTGPGTEAFF. For the CDR3, the DNA is TGTGCCAGTAGTATAGGGGACTGGACAGGGCCGGGGACTGAAGCTTTCTTT.